This T cell receptor (beta chain) is from a study of shared clonotypes between healthy human individuals. Germline CDR1 SEHNR, CDR2 FQNEAQ (reference sequence). The CDR3 has 16 residues. On this clone itself: It is likely a read error: a sequence one base away is far more abundant. Other DNA sequences within the sample encode an identical CDR3.

Execution of the assay was at deep level. Loaded into unsorted PBMC replicate PCRs was approximately 300 ng DNA, roughly 30,000 T cell genomes. Original handling: Junction-only immunoSEQ data arrived without quality scores, meaning filtering differed. Data came from immunoSEQ multiplex PCR; TCRdb stores just in-frame clones and leaves some out. V and J calls and clone size follow that table, whereas D and trimming were derived from the DNA. The table records approximately 460,000 clones, 70% to 80% of them present only once. V usage is TRBV7-9 and J usage is TRBJ2-1, with TRBD2 as a possible D gene (7 bases). What was sequenced was PBMCs. The sequence was collected from a woman between 40 and 55 years old in good health. Some clones in this sample may be carry-over from other donors' samples. CDR3 sequence reads: CASSAWGGVSYNEQFF. The CDR3 nucleotides read TGTGCCAGCAGCGCCTGGGGGGGCGTCTCCTACAATGAACAGTTCTTC.